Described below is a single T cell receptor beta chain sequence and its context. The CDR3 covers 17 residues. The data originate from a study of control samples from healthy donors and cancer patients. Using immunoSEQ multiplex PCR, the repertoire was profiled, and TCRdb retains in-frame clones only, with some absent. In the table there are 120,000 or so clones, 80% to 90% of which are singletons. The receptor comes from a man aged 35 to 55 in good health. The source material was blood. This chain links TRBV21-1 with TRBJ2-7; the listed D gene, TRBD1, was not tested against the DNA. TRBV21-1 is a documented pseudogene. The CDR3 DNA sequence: TGTGCCAGCAGCCTGCGGGACCGGACAGGGAGTCCCTACGAGCAGTACTTC. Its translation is CASSLRDRTGSPYEQYF.